One and the same sample provided the 9 T cell receptor beta chains below, sequenced in a study of shared clonotypes between healthy human individuals. Some clones are missing from TCRdb's copy, which holds only in-frame ones; the method was immunoSEQ multiplex PCR. The data hold 2 million to 3 million clones, with roughly nine tenths observed a single time. The sample consisted of naive CD4+ T cells sorted from blood. The subset was: CD45RA+ positively selected. The receptors originated from a man between 18 and 29 years old in good health.

About this clone itself: Other DNA sequences of this sample code for an identical CDR3. The gene calls are TRBV5-1 and TRBJ2-7; TRBD2 might be the D (6 bases). In germline, CDR1 is SGHRS, CDR2 YFSETQ. Trimming took 6 bases from V and 4 from J, leaving 8 bases between them. CDR3 size: 11 residues. The CDR3 DNA is TGCGCCAGCACGGGGGAATACGAGCAGTACTTC. Translated: CASTGEYEQYF.

The chain employs TRBV11-2 and TRBJ2-7; D is ambiguous. Trimming left V 2 bases short and J 2 bases short, with 13 bases between. This CDR3 spans 15 amino acids. Germline CDR1 and CDR2: SGHAT and FQNNGV. CDR3 nucleotides: TGTGCCAGCAGCTTAAGCAGGACCAACACCTACGAGCAGTACTTC. This encodes CASSLSRTNTYEQYF.

The chain links TRBV5-8 to TRBJ1-2; D is undetermined. The V gene's germline CDR1 is SGHTS and CDR2 YDEGEE. CDR3 length: 16 amino acids. V gave up 0 bases and J gave up 3 bases, with 15 bases separating them. CDR3 sequence: CASSLDSAAGYYGYTF. CDR3 nucleotides: TGTGCCAGCAGCTTGGATTCGGCAGCAGGATACTATGGCTACACCTTC.

This CDR3 reads CASRDQTNEKLFF. The DNA for the CDR3 is TGCGCCAGCAGGGATCAAACTAATGAAAAACTGTTTTTT. V and J are TRBV5-1 and TRBJ1-4; the D is unclear. Germline V gene data show CDR1 as SGHRS and CDR2 as YFSETQ. The CDR3 is 13 amino acids. Trimming left V 5 bases short and J 1 base short, with 6 bases between.

This sequence joins TRBV6-1 and TRBJ1-4, with 7 bases fitting TRBD1. Germline V gene lookup returns CDR1 MNHNS and CDR2 SASEGT. This CDR3 contains 17 residues. V was clipped by 3 bases and J by 0 bases; unmatched bases: 7. CDR3 nucleotide sequence: TGTGCCAGCAGTGAGGGACAGCCTCATGCAACTAATGAAAAACTGTTTTTT. Amino acids: CASSEGQPHATNEKLFF.

The rearrangement links TRBV6-6 to TRBJ1-2; 7 bases are shared with TRBD1. Per germline, CDR1 MNHNY and CDR2 SVGAGI (reference sequence). CDR3 length: 14 amino acids. V lost 0 bases to trimming and J lost 6 bases; unmatched junction nucleotides: 4. CDR3 DNA sequence: TGTGCCAGCAGTTACTCGACAGGGCCCAATGGCTACACCTTC. Its translation is CASSYSTGPNGYTF.

This sequence joins TRBV2 and TRBJ1-2, with TRBD1 matching over 7 bases. The CDR3 has 14 residues. Germline V gene sequence: CDR1 SNHLY, CDR2 FYNNEI. The V and J ends lost 3 bases and 7 bases, in that order; junction bases with no gene match: 8. CDR3 protein: CASSDGDREFGYTF. For the CDR3, the DNA is TGTGCCAGCAGTGACGGCGACAGGGAGTTTGGCTACACCTTC.

The chain recombines TRBV4-3 with TRBJ2-5; D might be TRBD1 (6 bases). This CDR3 has 13 amino acids. Trimming took off 8 bases at V and 10 bases at J, with 20 bases between the two ends. Germline-derived CDR1 and CDR2 are LGHNA and YSLEER. CDR3 nucleotides: TGCGCCAGCGAACCTTCAGGGGCTCGGGACCAGTACTTC. Encoded protein: CASEPSGARDQYF.

In its sample, this clone was seen once. This chain links TRBV16 with TRBJ1-2; no clear D gene. Trimming pared 1 base from V and 2 bases from J, leaving 11 bases between. CDR1 is KGHSY, CDR2 FQNENV, per germline. The CDR3 consists of 15 residues. The CDR3 DNA follows: TGTGCCAGCAGCCAATATTCGCTGGGGAACTATGGCTACACCTTC. Its protein product is CASSQYSLGNYGYTF.